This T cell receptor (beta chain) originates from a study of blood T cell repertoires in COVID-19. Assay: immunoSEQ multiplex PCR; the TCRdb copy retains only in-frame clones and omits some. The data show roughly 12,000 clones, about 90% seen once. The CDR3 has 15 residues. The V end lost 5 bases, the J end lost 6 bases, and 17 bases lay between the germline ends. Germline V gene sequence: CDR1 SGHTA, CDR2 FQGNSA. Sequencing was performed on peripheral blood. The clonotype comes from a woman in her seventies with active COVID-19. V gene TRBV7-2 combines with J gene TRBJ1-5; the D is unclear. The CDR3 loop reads CASSIGVGVGQPQHF. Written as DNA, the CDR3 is TGTGCCAGCAGCATTGGAGTCGGGGTCGGTCAGCCCCAGCATTTT.